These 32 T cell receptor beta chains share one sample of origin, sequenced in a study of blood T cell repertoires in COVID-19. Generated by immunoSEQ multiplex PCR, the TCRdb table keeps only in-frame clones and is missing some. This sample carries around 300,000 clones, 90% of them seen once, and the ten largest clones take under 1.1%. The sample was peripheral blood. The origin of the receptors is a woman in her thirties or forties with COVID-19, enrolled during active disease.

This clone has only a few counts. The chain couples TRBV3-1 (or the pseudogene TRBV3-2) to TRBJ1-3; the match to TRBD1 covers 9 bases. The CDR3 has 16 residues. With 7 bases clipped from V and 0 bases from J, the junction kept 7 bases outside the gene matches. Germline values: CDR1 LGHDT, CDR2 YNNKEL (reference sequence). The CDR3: CASTLGQGDSGNTIYF. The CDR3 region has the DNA TGTGCCAGCACCCTGGGACAGGGAGACTCTGGAAACACCATATATTTT.

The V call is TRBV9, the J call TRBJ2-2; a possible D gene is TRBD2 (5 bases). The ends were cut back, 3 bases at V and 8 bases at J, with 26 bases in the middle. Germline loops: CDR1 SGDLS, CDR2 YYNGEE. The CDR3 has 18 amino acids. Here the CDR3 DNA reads TGTGCCAGCAGCGCTCGATTCGGCGCGGATAGCGCCTTGGGGGAGCTGTTTTTT. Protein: CASSARFGADSALGELFF.

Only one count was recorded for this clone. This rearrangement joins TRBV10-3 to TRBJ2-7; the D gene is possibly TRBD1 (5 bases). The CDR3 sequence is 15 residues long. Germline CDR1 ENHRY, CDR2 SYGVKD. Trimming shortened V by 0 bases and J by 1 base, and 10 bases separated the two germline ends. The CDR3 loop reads CAISESGSGSYEQYF. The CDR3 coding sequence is TGTGCCATCAGTGAGTCGGGGTCAGGGTCCTACGAGCAGTACTTC.

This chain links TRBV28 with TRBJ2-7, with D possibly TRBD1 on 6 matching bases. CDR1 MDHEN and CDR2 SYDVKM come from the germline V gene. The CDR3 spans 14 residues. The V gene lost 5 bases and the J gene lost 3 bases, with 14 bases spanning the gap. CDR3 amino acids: CASSAGTQVYEQYF. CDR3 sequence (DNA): TGTGCCAGCAGTGCCGGGACACAAGTCTACGAGCAGTACTTC.

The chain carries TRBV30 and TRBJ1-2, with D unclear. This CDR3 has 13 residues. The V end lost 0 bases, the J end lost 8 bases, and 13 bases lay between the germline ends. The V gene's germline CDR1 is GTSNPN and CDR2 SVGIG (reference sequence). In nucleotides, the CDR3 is TGTGCCTGGAGTGTAATTCGGGCGGGCGGCTACACCTTC. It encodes CAWSVIRAGGYTF.

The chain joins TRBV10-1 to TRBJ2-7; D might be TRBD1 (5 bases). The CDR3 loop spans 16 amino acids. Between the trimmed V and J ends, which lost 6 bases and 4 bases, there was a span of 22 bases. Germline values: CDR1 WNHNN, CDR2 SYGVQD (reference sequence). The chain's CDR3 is CASSASGQSRAYEQYF. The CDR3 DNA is TGCGCCAGCAGCGCCTCAGGGCAATCAAGGGCGTACGAGCAGTACTTC.

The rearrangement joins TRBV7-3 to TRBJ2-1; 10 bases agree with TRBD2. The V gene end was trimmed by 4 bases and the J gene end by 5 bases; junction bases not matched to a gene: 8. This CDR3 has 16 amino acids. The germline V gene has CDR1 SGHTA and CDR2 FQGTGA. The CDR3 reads CASSYSSGSAHNEQFF. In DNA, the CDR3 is TGTGCCAGCAGCTATTCTAGCGGGAGTGCTCACAATGAGCAGTTCTTC.

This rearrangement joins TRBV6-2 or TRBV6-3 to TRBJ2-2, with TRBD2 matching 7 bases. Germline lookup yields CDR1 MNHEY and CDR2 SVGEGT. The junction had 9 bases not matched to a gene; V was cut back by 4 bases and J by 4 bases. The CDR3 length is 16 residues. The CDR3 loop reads CASSFLLAPSTGELFF. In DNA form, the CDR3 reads TGTGCCAGCAGTTTTTTACTAGCGCCATCCACCGGGGAGCTGTTTTTT.

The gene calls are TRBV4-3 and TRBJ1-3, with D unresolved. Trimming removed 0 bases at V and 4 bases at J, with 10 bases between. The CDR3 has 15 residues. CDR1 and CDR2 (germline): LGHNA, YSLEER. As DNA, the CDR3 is TGCGCCAGCAGCCAAGACCGTCTGTTAGGAAACACCATATATTTT. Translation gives CASSQDRLLGNTIYF.

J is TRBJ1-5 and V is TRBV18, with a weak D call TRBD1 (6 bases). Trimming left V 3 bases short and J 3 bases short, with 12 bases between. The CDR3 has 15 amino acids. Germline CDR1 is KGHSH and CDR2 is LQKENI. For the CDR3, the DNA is TGTGCCAGCTCACCTGGACAGTCGAACAATCAGCCCCAGCATTTT. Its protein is CASSPGQSNNQPQHF.

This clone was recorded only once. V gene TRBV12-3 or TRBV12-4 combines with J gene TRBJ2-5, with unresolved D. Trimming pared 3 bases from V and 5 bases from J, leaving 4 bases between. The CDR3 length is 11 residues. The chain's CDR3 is CASSFSETQYF. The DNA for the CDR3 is TGTGCCAGCAGTTTCTCCGAGACCCAGTACTTC.

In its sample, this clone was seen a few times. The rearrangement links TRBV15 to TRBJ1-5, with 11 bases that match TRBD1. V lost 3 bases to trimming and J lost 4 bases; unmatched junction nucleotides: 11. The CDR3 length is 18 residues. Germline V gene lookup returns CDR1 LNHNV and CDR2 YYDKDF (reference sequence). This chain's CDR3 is CATSRGPDRGRGNQPQHF. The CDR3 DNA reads TGTGCCACCAGCAGGGGTCCGGACAGGGGGCGCGGAAATCAGCCCCAGCATTTT.

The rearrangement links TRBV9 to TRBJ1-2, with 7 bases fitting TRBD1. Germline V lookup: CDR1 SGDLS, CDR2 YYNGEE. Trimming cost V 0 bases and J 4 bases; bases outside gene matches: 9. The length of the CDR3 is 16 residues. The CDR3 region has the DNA TGTGCCAGCAGCGTAGCGGCGGGACAGAGCGTCTATGGCTACACCTTC. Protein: CASSVAAGQSVYGYTF.

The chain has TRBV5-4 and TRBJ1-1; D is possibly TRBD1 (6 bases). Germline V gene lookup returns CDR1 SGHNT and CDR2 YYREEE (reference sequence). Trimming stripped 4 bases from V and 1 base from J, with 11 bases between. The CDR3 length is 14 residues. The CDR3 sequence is CASSQDRSNTEAFF. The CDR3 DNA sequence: TGTGCCAGCAGCCAGGACAGATCGAACACTGAAGCTTTCTTT.

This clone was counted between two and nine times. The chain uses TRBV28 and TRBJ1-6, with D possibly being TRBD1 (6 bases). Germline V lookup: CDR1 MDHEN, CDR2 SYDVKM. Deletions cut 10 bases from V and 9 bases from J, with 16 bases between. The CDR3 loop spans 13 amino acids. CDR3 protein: CATRGGHGSPLHF. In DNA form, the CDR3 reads TGTGCCACGAGGGGGGGGCATGGTTCACCCCTCCACTTT. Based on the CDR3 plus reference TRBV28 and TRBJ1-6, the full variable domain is DVKVTQSSRYLVKRTGEKVFLECVQDMDHENMFWYRQDPGLGLRLIYFSYDVKMKEKGDIPEGYSVSREKKERFSLILESASTNQTSMYLCATRGGHGSPLHFGNGTRLTVT.

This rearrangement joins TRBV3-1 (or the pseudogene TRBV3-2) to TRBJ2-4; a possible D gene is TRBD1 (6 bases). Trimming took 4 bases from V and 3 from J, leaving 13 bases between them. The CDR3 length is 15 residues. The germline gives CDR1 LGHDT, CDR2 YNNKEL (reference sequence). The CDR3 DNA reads TGTGCCAGCAGCCCCGGACAGCCTGGCAAAAACATTCAGTACTTC. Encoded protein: CASSPGQPGKNIQYF.

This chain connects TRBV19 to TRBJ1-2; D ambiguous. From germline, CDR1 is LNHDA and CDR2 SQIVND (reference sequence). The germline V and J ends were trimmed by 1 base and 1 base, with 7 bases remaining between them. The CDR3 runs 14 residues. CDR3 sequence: CASSIGHSNYGYTF. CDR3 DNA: TGTGCCAGTAGTATAGGGCACAGTAACTATGGCTACACCTTC.

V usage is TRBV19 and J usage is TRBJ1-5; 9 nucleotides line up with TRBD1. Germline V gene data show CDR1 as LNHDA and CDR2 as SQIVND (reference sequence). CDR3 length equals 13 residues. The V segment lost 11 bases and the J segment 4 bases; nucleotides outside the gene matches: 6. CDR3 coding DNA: TGTGCCGGAGGGGACAGGGTGAATCAGCCCCAGCATTTT. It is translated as CAGGDRVNQPQHF.

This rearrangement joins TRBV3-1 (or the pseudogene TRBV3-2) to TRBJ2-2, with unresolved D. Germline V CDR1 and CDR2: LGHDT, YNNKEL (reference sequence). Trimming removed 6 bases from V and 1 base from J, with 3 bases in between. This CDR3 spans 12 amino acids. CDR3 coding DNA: TGTGCCAGCAGGAGGAACACCGGGGAGCTGTTTTTT. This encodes CASRRNTGELFF.

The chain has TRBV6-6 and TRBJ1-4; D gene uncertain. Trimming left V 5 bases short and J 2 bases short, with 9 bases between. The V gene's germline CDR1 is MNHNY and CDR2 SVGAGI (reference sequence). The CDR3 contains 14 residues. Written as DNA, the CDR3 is TGTGCCAGCAGTCTTGACTTGACTAATGAAAAACTGTTTTTT. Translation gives CASSLDLTNEKLFF.

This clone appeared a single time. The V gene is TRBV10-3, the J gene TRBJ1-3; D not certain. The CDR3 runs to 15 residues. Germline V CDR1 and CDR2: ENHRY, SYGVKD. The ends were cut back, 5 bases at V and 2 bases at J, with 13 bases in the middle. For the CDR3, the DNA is TGTGCCATCAGTTCTCAAACCGGGGCTGGAAACACCATATATTTT. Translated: CAISSQTGAGNTIYF.

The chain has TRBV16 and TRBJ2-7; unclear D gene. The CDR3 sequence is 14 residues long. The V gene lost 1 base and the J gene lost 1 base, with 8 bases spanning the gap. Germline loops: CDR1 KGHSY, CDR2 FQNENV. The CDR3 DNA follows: TGTGCCAGCAGCCAATGGAGCAGATCCTACGAGCAGTACTTC. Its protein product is CASSQWSRSYEQYF.

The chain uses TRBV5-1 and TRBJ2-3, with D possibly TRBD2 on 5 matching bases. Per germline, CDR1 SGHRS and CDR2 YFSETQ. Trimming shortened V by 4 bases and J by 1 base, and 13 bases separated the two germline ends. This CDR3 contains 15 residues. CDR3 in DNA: TGCGCCAGCAGCCCCGCCGGGGTCCGCACAGATACGCAGTATTTT. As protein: CASSPAGVRTDTQYF.

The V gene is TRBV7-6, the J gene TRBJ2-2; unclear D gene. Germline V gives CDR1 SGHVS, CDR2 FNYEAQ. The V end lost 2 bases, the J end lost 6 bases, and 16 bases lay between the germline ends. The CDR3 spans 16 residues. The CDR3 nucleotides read TGTGCCAGCAGCTTATTATGGCCTGGAGCATCCGGGGAGCTGTTTTTT. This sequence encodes CASSLLWPGASGELFF.

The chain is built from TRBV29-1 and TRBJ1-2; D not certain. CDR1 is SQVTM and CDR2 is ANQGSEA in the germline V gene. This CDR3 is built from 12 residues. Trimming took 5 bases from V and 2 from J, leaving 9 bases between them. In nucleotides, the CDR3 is TGCAGCGTTAGGACTTACAACTATGGCTACACCTTC. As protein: CSVRTYNYGYTF.

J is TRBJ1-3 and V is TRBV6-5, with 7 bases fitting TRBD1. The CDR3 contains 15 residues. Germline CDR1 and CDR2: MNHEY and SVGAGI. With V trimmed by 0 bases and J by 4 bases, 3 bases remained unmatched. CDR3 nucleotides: TGTGCCAGCAGTTACTCTAGGGGGCTCGGAAACACCATATATTTT. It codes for CASSYSRGLGNTIYF.

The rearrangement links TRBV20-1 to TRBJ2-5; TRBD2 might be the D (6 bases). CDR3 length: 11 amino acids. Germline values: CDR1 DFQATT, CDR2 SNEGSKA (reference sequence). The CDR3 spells CGSTSLETQYF. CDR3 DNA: TGCGGATCTACTAGCTTGGAGACCCAGTACTTC.

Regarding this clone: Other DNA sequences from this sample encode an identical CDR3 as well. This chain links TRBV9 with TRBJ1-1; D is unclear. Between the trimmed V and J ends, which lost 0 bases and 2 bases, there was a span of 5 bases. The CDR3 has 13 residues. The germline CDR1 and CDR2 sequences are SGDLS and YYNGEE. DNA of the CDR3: TGTGCCAGCAGCGTAGGGCCCAACACTGAAGCTTTCTTT. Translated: CASSVGPNTEAFF.

As DNA, the CDR3 is TGTGCCAGCAGTCCCCCGGACACCGGGACTAAGCAGTACTTC. Its protein is CASSPPDTGTKQYF. This chain links TRBV6-5 with TRBJ2-7, with 7 positions matching TRBD2. The germline V gene encodes CDR1 MNHEY and CDR2 SVGAGI. This CDR3 has 14 residues. V shed 5 bases and J 8 bases; nucleotides not matched to a gene: 12.

The CDR3 spells CASSFNGEETQYF. CDR3 nucleotides: TGCGCCAGCAGCTTTAACGGGGAGGAGACCCAGTACTTC. This chain uses TRBV5-1 with TRBJ2-5, with D perhaps matching TRBD2 (5 bases). The length of the CDR3 is 13 residues. Germline V gene lookup returns CDR1 SGHRS and CDR2 YFSETQ. V was trimmed by 2 bases and J by 5 bases, leaving 10 bases between them.

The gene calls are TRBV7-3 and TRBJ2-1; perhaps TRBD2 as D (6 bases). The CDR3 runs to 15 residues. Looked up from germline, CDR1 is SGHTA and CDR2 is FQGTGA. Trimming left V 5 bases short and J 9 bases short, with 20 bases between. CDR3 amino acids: CASSLPGLDGPEQFF. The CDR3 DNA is TGTGCCAGCAGCCTCCCGGGACTCGACGGCCCTGAGCAGTTCTTC.

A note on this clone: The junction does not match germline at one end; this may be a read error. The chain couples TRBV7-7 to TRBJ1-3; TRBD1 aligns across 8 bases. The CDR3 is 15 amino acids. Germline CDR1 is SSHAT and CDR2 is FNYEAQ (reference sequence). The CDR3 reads CASSQGTGGTNTIYF. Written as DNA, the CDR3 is TGTGCTAGCAGCCAAGGGACAGGAGGGACCAACACCATATATTTT.